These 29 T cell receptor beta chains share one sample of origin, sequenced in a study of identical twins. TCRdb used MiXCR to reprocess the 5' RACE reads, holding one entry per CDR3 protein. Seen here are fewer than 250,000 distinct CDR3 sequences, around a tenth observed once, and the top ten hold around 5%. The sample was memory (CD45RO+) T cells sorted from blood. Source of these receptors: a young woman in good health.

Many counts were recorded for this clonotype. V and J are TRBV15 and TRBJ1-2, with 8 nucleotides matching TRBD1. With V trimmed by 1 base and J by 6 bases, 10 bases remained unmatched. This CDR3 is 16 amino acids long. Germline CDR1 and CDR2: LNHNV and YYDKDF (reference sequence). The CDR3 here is CATSRGEWTGKNGYTF. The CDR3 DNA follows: TGTGCCACCAGCAGAGGCGAATGGACAGGGAAGAATGGCTACACCTTC. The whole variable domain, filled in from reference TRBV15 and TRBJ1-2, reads DAMVIQNPRYQVTQFGKPVTLSCSQTLNHNVMYWYQQKSSQAPKLLFHYYDKDFNNEADTPDNFQSRRPNTSFCFLDIRSPGLGDTAMYLCATSRGEWTGKNGYTFGSGTRLTVV.

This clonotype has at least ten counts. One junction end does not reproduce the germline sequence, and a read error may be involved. The CDR3 loop reads CASYASFNEQFF. Here the CDR3 DNA reads TGTGCCAGCTATGCTTCCTTCAATGAGCAGTTCTTC. This chain links TRBV6-6 with TRBJ2-1; D is uncertain. Per the germline V gene, CDR1 is MNHNY and CDR2 is SVGAGI (reference sequence). CDR3 length: 12 amino acids.

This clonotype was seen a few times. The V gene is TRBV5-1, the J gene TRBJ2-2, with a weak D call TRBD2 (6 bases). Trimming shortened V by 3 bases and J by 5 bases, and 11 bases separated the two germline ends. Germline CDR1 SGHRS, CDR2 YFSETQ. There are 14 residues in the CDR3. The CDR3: CASSWDSRTGELFF. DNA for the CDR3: TGCGCCAGCAGCTGGGACTCGAGAACCGGGGAGCTGTTTTTT. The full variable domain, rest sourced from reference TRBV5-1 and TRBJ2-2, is KAGVTQTPRYLIKTRGQQVTLSCSPISGHRSVSWYQQTPGQGLQFLFEYFSETQRNKGNFPGRFSGRQFSNSRSEMNVSTLELGDSALYLCASSWDSRTGELFFGEGSRLTVL.

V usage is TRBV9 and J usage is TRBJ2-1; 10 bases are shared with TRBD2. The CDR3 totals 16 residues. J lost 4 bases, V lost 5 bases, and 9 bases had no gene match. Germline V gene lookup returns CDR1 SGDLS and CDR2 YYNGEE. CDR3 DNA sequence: TGTGCCAGCAGTAAGACTAGCGGGCTTACTTACAATGAGCAGTTCTTC. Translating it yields CASSKTSGLTYNEQFF.

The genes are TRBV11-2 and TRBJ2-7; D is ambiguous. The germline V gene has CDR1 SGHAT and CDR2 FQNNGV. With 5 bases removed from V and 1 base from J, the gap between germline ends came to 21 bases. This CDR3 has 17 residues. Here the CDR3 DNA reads TGTGCCAGCAGCACCGGAAGCCCTCCCCTGGGATCCTACGAGCAGTACTTC. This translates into CASSTGSPPLGSYEQYF. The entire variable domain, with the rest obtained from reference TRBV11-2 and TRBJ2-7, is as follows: EAGVAQSPRYKIIEKRQSVAFWCNPISGHATLYWYQQILGQGPKLLIQFQNNGVVDDSQLPKDRFSAERLKGVDSTLKIQPAKLEDSAVYLCASSTGSPPLGSYEQYFGPGTRLTVT.

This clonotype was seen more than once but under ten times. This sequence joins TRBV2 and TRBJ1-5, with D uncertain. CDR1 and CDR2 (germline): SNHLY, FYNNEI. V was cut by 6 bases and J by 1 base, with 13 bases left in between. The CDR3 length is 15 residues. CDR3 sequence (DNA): TGTGCCAGCAGCCTGGCCCATATCAGCAATCAGCCCCAGCATTTT. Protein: CASSLAHISNQPQHF.

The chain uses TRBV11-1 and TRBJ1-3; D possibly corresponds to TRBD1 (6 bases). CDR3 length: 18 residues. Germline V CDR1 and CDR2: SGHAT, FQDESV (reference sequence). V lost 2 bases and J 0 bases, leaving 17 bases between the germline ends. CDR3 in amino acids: CASSLTGVRGFSGNTIYF. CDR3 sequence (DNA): TGTGCCAGCAGCTTAACGGGTGTCAGGGGATTCTCTGGAAACACCATATATTTT.

The CDR3 loop is CSARYGTEAFF. CDR3 nucleotides: TGCAGTGCTAGATATGGCACTGAAGCTTTCTTT. This chain joins TRBV20-1 and TRBJ1-1; D remains unclear. This CDR3 is 11 amino acids long. The V gene's germline CDR1 is DFQATT and CDR2 SNEGSKA (reference sequence). V lost 2 bases, J lost 4 bases, and 5 bases lay in between.

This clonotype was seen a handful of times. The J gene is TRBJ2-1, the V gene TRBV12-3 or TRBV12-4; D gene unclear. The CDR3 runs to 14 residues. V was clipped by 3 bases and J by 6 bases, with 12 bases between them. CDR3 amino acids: CASSLTGYRNEQFF. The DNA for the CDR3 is TGTGCCAGCAGTTTGACGGGCTACCGCAATGAGCAGTTCTTC.

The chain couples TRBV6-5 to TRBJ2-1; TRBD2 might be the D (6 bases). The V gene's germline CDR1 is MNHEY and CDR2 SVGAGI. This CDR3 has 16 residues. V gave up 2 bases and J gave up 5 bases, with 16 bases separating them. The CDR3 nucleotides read TGTGCCAGCAGTTACCTTAGGAGGGGAAGACACAATGAGCAGTTCTTC. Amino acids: CASSYLRRGRHNEQFF.

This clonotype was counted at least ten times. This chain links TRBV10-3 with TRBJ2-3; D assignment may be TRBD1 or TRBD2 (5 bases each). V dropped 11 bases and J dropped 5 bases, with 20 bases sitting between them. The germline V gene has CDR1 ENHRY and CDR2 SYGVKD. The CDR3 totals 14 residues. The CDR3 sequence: CAANSRGQIDTQYF. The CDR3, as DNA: TGTGCCGCCAACTCACGGGGCCAGATAGATACGCAGTATTTT.

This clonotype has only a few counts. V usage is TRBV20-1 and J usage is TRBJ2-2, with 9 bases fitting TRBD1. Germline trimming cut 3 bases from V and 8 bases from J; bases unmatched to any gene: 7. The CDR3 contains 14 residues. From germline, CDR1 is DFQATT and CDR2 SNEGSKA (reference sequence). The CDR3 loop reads CSASLQGAKGELFF. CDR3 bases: TGCAGTGCTAGTCTACAGGGGGCTAAGGGGGAGCTGTTTTTT.

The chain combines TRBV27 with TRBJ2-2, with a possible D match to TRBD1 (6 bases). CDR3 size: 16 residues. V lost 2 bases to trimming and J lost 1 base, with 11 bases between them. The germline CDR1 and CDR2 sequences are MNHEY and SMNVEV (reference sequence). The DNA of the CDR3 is TGTGCCAGCAGTTTAGGGACACACCGGAACACCGGGGAGCTGTTTTTT. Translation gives CASSLGTHRNTGELFF.

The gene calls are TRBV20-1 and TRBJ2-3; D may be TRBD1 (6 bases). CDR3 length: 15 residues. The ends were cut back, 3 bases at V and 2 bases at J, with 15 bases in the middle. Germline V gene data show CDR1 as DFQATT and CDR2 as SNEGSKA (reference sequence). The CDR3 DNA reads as TGCAGTGCTAGCAATCCCAGGACAGCCACAGATACGCAGTATTTT. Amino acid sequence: CSASNPRTATDTQYF.

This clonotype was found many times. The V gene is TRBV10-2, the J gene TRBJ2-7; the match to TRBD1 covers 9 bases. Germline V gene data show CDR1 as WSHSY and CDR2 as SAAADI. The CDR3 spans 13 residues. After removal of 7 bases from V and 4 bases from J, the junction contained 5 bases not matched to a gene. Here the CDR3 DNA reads TGCGCCAGCACCCCAGGACAGGGGTACGAGCAGTACTTC. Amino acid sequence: CASTPGQGYEQYF.

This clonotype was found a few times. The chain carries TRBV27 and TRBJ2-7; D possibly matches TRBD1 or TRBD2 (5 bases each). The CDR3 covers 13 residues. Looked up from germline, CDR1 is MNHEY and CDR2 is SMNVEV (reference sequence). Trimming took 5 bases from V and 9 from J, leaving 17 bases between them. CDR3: CASSPQGGSGQYF. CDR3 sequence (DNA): TGTGCCAGCAGTCCCCAGGGCGGGTCCGGGCAGTACTTC.

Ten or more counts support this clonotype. Here the CDR3 DNA reads TGCGCCAGCAGCCAAGCGGGAGTTGGAGAGACCCAGTACTTC. Amino acid sequence: CASSQAGVGETQYF. The chain is built from TRBV5-1 and TRBJ2-5; 8 nucleotides agree with TRBD2. CDR1 is SGHRS, CDR2 YFSETQ, per germline. V trimming: 4 bases; J trimming: 4 bases; junction bases outside the gene matches: 6. The CDR3 is 14 amino acids.

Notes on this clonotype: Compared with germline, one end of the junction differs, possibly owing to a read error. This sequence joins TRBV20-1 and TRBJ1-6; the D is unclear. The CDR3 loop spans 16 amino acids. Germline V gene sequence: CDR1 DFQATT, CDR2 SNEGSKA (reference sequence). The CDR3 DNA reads TGCAGTGCTAGAGTGGGCGGGAGCTCCTATGATTCACCCCTCCACTTT. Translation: CSARVGGSSYDSPLHF.

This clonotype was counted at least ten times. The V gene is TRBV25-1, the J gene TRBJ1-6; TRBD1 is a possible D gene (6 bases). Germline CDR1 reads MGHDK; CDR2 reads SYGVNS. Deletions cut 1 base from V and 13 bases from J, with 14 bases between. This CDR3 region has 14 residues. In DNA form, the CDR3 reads TGTGCCAGCAGTGAATGGGCAGGGGAGGGGCCCCTCCACTTT. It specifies CASSEWAGEGPLHF.

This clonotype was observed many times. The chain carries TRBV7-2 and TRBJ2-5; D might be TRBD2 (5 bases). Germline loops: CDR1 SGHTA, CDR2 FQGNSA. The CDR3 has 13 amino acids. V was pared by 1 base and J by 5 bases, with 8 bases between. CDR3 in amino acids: CASSLVRRETQYF. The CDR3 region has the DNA TGTGCCAGCAGCTTAGTTAGGAGGGAGACCCAGTACTTC.

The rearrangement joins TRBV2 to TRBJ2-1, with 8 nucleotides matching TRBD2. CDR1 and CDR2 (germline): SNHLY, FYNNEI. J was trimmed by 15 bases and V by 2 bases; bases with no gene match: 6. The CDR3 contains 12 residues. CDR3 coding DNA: TGTGCCAGCAGTGAAAGACAGCGGGGGCGGTTCTTC. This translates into CASSERQRGRFF.

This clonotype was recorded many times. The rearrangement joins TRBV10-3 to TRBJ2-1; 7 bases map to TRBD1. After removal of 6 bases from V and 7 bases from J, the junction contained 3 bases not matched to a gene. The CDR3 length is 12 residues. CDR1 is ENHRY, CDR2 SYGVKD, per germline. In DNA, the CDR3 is TGTGCCATCAGCCAACAGGGGAATGAGCAGTTCTTC. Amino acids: CAISQQGNEQFF.

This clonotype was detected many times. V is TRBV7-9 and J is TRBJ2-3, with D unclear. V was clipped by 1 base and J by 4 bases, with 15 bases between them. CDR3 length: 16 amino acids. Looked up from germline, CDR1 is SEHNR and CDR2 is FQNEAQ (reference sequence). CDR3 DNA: TGTGCCAGCAGCTTAGTCGCGGTTTCAGCAGCAGATACGCAGTATTTT. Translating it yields CASSLVAVSAADTQYF.

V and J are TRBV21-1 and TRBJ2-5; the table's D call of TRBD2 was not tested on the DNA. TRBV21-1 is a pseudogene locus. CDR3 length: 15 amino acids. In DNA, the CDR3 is TGTGCCAGCAGCAACGGGACTAGCGGGGAAGAGACCCAGTACTTC. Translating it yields CASSNGTSGEETQYF.

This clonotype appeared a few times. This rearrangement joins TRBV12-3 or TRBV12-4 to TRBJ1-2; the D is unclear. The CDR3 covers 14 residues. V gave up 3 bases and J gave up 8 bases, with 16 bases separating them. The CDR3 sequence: CASSLANGLWGYTF. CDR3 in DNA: TGTGCCAGCAGTTTGGCGAATGGCCTCTGGGGCTACACCTTC.

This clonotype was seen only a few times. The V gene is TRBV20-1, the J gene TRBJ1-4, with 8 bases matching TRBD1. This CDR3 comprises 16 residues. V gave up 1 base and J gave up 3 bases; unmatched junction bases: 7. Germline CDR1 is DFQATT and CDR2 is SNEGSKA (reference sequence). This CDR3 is CSARGTDRDSNEKLFF. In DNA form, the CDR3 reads TGCAGTGCTAGAGGAACGGACAGGGATTCTAATGAAAAACTGTTTTTT.

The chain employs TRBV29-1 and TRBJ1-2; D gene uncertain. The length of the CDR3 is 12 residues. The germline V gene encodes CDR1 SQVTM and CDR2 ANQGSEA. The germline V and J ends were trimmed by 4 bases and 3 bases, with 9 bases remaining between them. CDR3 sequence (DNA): TGCAGCGTTGGAGGTTCATACTATGGCTACACCTTC. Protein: CSVGGSYYGYTF. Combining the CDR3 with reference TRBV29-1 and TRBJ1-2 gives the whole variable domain SAVISQKPSRDICQRGTSLTIQCQVDSQVTMMFWYRQQPGQSLTLIATANQGSEATYESGFVIDKFPISRPNLTFSTLTVSNMSPEDSSIYLCSVGGSYYGYTFGSGTRLTVV.

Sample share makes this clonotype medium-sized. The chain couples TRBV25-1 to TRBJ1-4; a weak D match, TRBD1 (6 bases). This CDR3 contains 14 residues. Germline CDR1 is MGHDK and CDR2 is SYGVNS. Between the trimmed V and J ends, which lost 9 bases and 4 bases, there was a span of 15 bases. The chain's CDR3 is CARYKDSVNEKLFF. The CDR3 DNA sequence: TGTGCCAGATACAAGGACAGTGTTAATGAAAAACTGTTTTTT.

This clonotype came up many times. This CDR3 is CASSASGTAASGNTIYF. The CDR3, as DNA: TGTGCCAGCTCCGCGTCCGGGACAGCCGCGTCTGGAAACACCATATATTTT. The chain is built from TRBV18 and TRBJ1-3; 7 nucleotides agree with TRBD1. This CDR3 has 17 residues. CDR1 is KGHSH, CDR2 LQKENI, per germline. J gave up 1 base and V 6 bases, and 12 bases lay outside the gene matches. Full variable domain (outside the CDR3, taken from reference TRBV18 and TRBJ1-3): NAGVMQNPRHLVRRRGQEARLRCSPMKGHSHVYWYRQLPEEGLKFMVYLQKENIIDESGMPKERFSAEFPKEGPSILRIQQVVRGDSAAYFCASSASGTAASGNTIYFGEGSWLTVV.